The next 5 T cell receptor beta chains were all read from a single sample in a study of siplizumab effects on memory and regulatory T cells (dated by TCRdb to between 2018 and 2020). The library was produced with the immunoSEQ multiplex PCR assay. In TCRdb, the immuneACCESS table is reduced to in-frame sequences with V and J assigned. These tables do not hold every clone; where another copy was compared, an unresolved V gene accounts for under half, and the others remain unexplained. This sample lists 50,000 or so clones; 95% to 98% were detected once. The ten top clones hold 0.55% to 0.65% of the sample. The sequenced sample consisted of naive CD4+ T cells sorted from blood. Read against the paper, the sample's cell subset or site label means: unstimulated naive T cells. These receptors all stem from a human donor in good health.

V and J are TRBV5-1 and TRBJ1-6; D not certain. CDR1 and CDR2 from the germline V gene are SGHRS and YFSETQ. V lost 0 bases, J lost 0 bases, and 7 bases lay in between. The CDR3 sequence is 16 residues long. For the CDR3, the DNA is TGCGCCAGCAGCTTGGTAGGCAGCTCCTATAATTCACCCCTCCACTTT. This encodes CASSLVGSSYNSPLHF.

The chain is built from TRBV28 and TRBJ2-5; D gene uncertain. The germline V and J ends were trimmed by 2 bases and 1 base, with 5 bases remaining between them. This CDR3 has 13 residues. Germline CDR1 and CDR2: MDHEN and SYDVKM. The CDR3 loop is CASSLQPQETQYF. The CDR3 DNA reads as TGTGCCAGCAGTTTACAGCCCCAAGAGACCCAGTACTTC.

The chain joins TRBV9 to TRBJ2-7; D is undetermined. Germline V CDR1 and CDR2: SGDLS, YYNGEE. This CDR3 spans 16 amino acids. Trimming shortened V by 3 bases and J by 6 bases, and 22 bases separated the two germline ends. The CDR3 is CASSARSTNLLPEQYF. The CDR3 DNA is TGTGCCAGCAGCGCGAGGTCGACGAATCTTCTGCCCGAGCAGTACTTC.

Here the CDR3 DNA reads TGTGCCAGCAGGACAACGGGAGGGCCAGGCAATGAGCAGTTCTTC. Protein: CASRTTGGPGNEQFF. The V call is TRBV6-5, the J call TRBJ2-1, with TRBD2 identical over 8 bases. This CDR3 has 15 residues. V shed 6 bases and J 6 bases; nucleotides not matched to a gene: 10. Germline assignment: CDR1 MNHEY and CDR2 SVGAGI.

The chain is built from TRBV9 and TRBJ2-3, with unresolved D. Trimming left V 4 bases short and J 0 bases short, with 12 bases between. This CDR3 comprises 15 residues. CDR1 and CDR2 (germline): SGDLS, YYNGEE. CDR3 DNA: TGTGCCAGCAGCCCAGTGGGATACAGCACAGATACGCAGTATTTT. It specifies CASSPVGYSTDTQYF.